This T cell receptor (beta chain) was recorded in a study of memory CD4+ T cells and cytomegalovirus serostatus. Whole-study results and caveats: Median bootstrapped AUC for CMV status was approximately 0.95 originally, 0.9 to 0.93 US-trained. CD4+ memory repertoires contained 67 of 164 reported CMV TCRbeta sequences.

Authors' methods: Out-of-frame sequences were removed, leaving roughly 2,200,000 distinct TCRbeta sequences. Sequencing was performed with immunoSEQ multiplex PCR; in TCRdb, only in-frame clones are kept and a portion is missing. V and J calls and clone size come straight from that table; D and trimming were deduced from the DNA. The table has some 58,000 clones, 60% to 80% seen once. Single viable CD3+CD4+CD8-CD45RO+ cells were sorted as the memory CD4+ T cells. In regard to this clone: Its antigen is undetermined.

This CDR3 contains 15 residues. This sequence originates from an adult in good health and CMV-seronegative. The sequenced sample consisted of memory CD4+ T cells from blood. The chain uses TRBV21-1 and TRBJ1-4. TRBV21-1 is a documented pseudogene. The CDR3 sequence is CASSANRTNGEKLFF. CDR3 DNA: TGTGCCAGCAGCGCCAACCGGACCAATGGGGAAAAACTGTTTTTT.